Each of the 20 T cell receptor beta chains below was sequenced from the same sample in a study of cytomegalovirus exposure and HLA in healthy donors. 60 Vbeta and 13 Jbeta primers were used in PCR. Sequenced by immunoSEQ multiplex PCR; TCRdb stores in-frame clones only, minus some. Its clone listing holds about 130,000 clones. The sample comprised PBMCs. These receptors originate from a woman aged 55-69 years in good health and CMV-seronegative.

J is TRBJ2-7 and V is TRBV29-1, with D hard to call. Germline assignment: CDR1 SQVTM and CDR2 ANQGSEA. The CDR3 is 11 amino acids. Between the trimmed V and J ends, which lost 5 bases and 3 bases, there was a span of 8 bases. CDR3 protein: CSVKTGYEQYF. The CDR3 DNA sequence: TGCAGCGTTAAAACCGGCTACGAGCAGTACTTC.

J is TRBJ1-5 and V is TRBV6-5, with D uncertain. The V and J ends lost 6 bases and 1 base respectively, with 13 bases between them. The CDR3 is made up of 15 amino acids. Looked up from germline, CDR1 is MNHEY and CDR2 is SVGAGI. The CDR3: CASSSESSSNQPQHF. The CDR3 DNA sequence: TGTGCCAGCAGCTCGGAGTCCAGCAGCAATCAGCCCCAGCATTTT.

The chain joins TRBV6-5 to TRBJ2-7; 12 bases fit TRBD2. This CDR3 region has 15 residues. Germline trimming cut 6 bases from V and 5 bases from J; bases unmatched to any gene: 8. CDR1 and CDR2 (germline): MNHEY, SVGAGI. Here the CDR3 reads CASSPGLAGTHEQYF. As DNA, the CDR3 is TGTGCCAGCAGCCCCGGACTAGCGGGAACCCACGAGCAGTACTTC.

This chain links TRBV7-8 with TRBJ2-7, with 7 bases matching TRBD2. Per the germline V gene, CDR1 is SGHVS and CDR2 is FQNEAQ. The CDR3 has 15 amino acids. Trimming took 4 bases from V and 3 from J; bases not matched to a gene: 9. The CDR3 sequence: CASSSGWGGNYEQYF. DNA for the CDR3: TGTGCCAGCAGCTCTGGGTGGGGGGGGAACTACGAGCAGTACTTC. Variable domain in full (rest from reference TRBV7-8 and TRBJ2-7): GAGVSQSPRYKVAKRGQDVALRCDPISGHVSLFWYQQALGQGPEFLTYFQNEAQLDKSGLPSDRFFAERPEGSVSTLKIQRTQQEDSAVYLCASSSGWGGNYEQYFGPGTRLTVT.

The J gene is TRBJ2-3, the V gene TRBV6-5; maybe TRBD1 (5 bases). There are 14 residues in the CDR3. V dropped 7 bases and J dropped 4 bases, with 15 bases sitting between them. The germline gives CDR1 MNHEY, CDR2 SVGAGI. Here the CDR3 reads CASKFQGVADTQYF. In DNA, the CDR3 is TGTGCCAGCAAGTTTCAGGGCGTAGCAGATACGCAGTATTTT.

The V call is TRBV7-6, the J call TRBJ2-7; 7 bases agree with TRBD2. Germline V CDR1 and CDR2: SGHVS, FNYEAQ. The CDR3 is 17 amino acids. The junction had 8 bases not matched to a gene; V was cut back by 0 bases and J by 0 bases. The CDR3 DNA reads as TGTGCCAGCAGCTTAGCGGGGGGTAGCGGGTCCTCCTACGAGCAGTACTTC. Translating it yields CASSLAGGSGSSYEQYF.

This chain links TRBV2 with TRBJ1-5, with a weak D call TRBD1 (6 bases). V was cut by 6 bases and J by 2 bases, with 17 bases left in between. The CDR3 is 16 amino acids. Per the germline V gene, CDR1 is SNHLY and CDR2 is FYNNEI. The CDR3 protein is CASSPPGAGGNQPQHF. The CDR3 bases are TGTGCCAGCAGCCCCCCAGGGGCCGGGGGCAATCAGCCCCAGCATTTT.

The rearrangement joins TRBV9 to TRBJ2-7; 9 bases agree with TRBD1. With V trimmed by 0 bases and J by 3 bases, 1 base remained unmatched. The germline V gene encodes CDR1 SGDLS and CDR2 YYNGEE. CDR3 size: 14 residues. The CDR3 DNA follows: TGTGCCAGCAGCGTAGGGGGACAGGGCTACGAGCAGTACTTC. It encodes CASSVGGQGYEQYF. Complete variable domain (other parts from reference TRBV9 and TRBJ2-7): DSGVTQTPKHLITATGQRVTLRCSPRSGDLSVYWYQQSLDQGLQFLIQYYNGEERAKGNILERFSAQQFPDLHSELNLSSLELGDSALYFCASSVGGQGYEQYFGPGTRLTVT.

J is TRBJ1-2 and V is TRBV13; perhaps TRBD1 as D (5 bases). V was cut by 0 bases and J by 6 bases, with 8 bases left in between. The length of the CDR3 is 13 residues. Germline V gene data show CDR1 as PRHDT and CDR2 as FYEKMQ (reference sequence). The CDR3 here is CASSLGQVDGYTF. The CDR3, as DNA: TGTGCCAGCAGCTTAGGACAGGTGGATGGCTACACCTTC.

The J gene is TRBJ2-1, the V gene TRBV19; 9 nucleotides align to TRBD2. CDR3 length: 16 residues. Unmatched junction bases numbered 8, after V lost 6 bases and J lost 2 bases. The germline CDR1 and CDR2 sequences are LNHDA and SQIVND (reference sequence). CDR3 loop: CASSSDRLAAYNEQFF. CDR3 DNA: TGTGCCAGTAGCTCGGATAGACTAGCGGCCTACAATGAGCAGTTCTTC.

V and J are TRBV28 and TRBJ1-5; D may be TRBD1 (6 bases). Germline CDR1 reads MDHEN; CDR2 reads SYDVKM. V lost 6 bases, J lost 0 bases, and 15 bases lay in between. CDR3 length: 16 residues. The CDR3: CASRRQGRYSNQPQHF. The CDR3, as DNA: TGTGCCAGCAGACGCCAGGGGCGTTATAGCAATCAGCCCCAGCATTTT.

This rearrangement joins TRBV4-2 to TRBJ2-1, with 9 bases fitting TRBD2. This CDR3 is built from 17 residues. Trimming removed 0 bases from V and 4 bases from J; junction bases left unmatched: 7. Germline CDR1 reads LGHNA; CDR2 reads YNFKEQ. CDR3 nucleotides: TGTGCCAGCAGCCAAGATTCCCCTAGCGGGATTTACAATGAGCAGTTCTTC. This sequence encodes CASSQDSPSGIYNEQFF.

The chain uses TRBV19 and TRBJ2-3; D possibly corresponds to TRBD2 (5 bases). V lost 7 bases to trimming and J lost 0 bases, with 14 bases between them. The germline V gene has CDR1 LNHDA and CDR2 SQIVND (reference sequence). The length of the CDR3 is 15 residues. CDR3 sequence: CASKSSRRSTDTQYF. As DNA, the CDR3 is TGTGCCAGTAAGTCTAGCCGGCGGAGCACAGATACGCAGTATTTT.

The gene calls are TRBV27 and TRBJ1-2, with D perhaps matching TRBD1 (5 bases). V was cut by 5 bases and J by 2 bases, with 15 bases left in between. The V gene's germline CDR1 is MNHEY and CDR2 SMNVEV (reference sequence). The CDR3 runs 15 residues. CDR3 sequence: CASSIQRGRNYGYTF. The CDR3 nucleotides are TGTGCCAGCAGTATCCAGCGGGGGAGAAACTATGGCTACACCTTC.

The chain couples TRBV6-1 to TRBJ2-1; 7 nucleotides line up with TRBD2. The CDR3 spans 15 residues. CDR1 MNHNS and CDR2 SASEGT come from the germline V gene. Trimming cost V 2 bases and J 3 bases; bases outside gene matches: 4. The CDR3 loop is CASSELSGGYNEQFF. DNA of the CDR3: TGTGCCAGCAGTGAACTATCGGGGGGCTACAATGAGCAGTTCTTC.

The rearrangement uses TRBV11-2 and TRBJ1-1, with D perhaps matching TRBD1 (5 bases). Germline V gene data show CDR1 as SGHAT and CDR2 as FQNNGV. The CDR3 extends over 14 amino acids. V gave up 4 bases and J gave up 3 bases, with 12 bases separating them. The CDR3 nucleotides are TGTGCCAGCAGCTCATCGGACATCCACACTGAAGCTTTCTTT. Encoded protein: CASSSSDIHTEAFF.

The CDR3 here is CASTRGGPAGELFF. For the CDR3, the DNA is TGTGCCAGCACCCGTGGGGGCCCGGCCGGGGAGCTGTTTTTT. The rearrangement uses TRBV5-4 and TRBJ2-2; D is perhaps TRBD1 (6 bases). Germline V gives CDR1 SGHNT, CDR2 YYREEE (reference sequence). This CDR3 contains 14 residues. Trimming shortened V by 6 bases and J by 6 bases, and 15 bases separated the two germline ends.

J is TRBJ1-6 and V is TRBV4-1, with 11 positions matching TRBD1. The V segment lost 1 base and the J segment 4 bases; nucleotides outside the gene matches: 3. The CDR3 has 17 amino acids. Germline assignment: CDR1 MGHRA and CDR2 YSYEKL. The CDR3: CASSQAGTGGYNSPLHF. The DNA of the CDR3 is TGCGCCAGCAGCCAAGCTGGGACAGGGGGTTATAATTCACCCCTCCACTTT.

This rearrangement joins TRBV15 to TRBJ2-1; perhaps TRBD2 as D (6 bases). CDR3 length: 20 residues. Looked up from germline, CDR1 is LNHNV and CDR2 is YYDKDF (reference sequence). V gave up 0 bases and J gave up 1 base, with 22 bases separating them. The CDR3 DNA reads TGTGCCACCAGCAGAGACTCCTCGGGGCGGGGTGGAGTATCCTACAATGAGCAGTTCTTC. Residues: CATSRDSSGRGGVSYNEQFF.

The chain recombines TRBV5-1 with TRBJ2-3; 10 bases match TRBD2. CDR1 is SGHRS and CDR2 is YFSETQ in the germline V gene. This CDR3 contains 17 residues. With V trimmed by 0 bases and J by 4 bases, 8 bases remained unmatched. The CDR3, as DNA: TGCGCCAGCAGCTTGGAGGCTAGCGGGAGTACCTCAGATACGCAGTATTTT. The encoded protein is CASSLEASGSTSDTQYF.